The source of this T cell receptor (beta chain) is a study of cytomegalovirus exposure and HLA in healthy donors (dated by TCRdb to the late 2010s). For context, the study as a whole: An earlier analysis of some 600 of the donors reported about 300 Gb of sequence data and approximately 120 million unique TCR beta sequences obtained from about 180 million T cells. The study combined high-throughput TCR immunosequencing, statistical association of individual TCRs with disease status, and machine learning to predict cytomegalovirus infection status. All discovery cohort repertoires had been generated using a single sequencing platform. HLA typing included class I and class II loci at four-digit resolution. Donor age, sex, ethnicity and CMV serostatus were collected together with the repertoire data. The study aimed to test whether signatures of past pathogen exposure could be identified by cataloging public T cell receptors. Rather than using new phenotypic data, the later analysis identified candidate immune exposures from TCR beta sequences and from how often those sequences occurred across donors. The number of typed donors differed by locus: roughly 629-640 for A, B, C, DRB1 and DQB1; approximately 530 for DQA1; about 600 for DPA1; and about 470 for DPB1. A later analysis re-examined previously published TCR beta repertoires from around 670 donors and added high-resolution HLA genotyping to investigate patterns of TCR occurrence. A later genetic analysis took genome-wide SNP genotypes for about 55% of the roughly 670 donors and used that subset as a discovery cohort. An early release covering some 640 HLA-typed donors comprised approximately 290 gigabases of sequencing data and tens of millions of unique TCR sequences. Because of strong linkage in the cohort, a handful of DR-DQ haplotypes were treated as single units for association and clustering. A separate validation cohort of over 95 different subjects was used in addition to the roughly 620-subject first cohort. An earlier analysis of several hundred of the donors used high-throughput TCR beta sequencing to judge whether each TCR beta V gene segment behaved as functional or pseudogenic. Among the roughly 400 genotyped donors, 81% belonged to the genetic ancestry cluster associated with self-reported Caucasian donors. Using immunosequencing, the study profiled T cell repertoires from fewer than 700 subjects and related those repertoires to cytomegalovirus serostatus. Among roughly 400 genotyped donors of the cohort, an average of approximately 220,000 unique TCR beta nucleotide sequences was sequenced per donor, of which roughly 18% were non-productive.

Notes on this clone: The target of this receptor is not known. No much larger clonotype is one base removed from it; base qualities were not supplied.

Broader findings and caveats from the paper: Cytomegalovirus status was reported to be diagnosed by the classifier with high specificity and sensitivity in both the original and validation cohorts. In vitro tests confirmed that a few of the cytomegalovirus-associated TCR beta chains recognize cytomegalovirus antigens. While some public TCRs were present in many individuals, most TCR sequences turned up only very rarely across donors. CMV serostatus was the only immune exposure information available for the cohort. A later analysis reported that several top co-occurrence clusters appeared linked to parvovirus B19, influenza, CMV and Epstein-Barr virus. Linkage disequilibrium might explain the correlated functional status among segregating V segments, but an unknown experimental factor could not be excluded. Around 16 rarely observed V segments, including chromosome 9 orphons, were excluded from the earlier analysis of almost 600 of the donors because counts were too low. Because some donors lacked HLA typing at each locus, the association tests relied only on the typed subset. Sequencing depth was assumed to be roughly uniform across donors in the presence/absence analyses, though that assumption may not hold. The authors suggested that the approach could potentially be generalized to other disease states and immunological phenotypes. A later analysis found that most CMV-associated TCR beta chains appeared HLA-restricted, with HLA associations seemingly driven largely by CMV exposure. A cluster of highly shared sequence variants was judged likely to represent a technical artifact of the sequencing pipeline. Only TCR beta chains were sequenced in this cohort, and the absence of alpha or paired-chain data limited detectable features. The study gave a list of roughly 150 TCR beta chains associated with cytomegalovirus. In a later analysis, TCR association rates were found to vary across HLA loci, with the most associated TCRs seen for DRB1 alleles and the fewest for HLA-C alleles. When HLA alleles, especially DR and DQ, strongly co-occurred, TCR associations were difficult to assign to individual alleles. A further reported finding was that TCR beta sequences accurately predicted the HLA-A and HLA-B alleles for most subjects in the first cohort. A later analysis associated about 18,000 TCR beta sequences with specific HLA alleles at a false discovery rate of 0.05. Compared with the roughly 670-donor mean, donors in an Asian-associated ancestry cluster had fewer N-insertions in productive TCRs, according to a later genetic analysis. Broadly in line with IMGT annotations, most TCR beta V segments showed up in productive rearrangements about 87% or about 30% of the time in an earlier analysis of several hundred of the donors. An association between a missense DCLRE1C variant and V-gene and J-gene trimming of TCR beta chains was found in a later genetic analysis and replicated in an independent cohort. A later analysis found that HLA-associated TCR beta chains were more clonally expanded and had lower generation probabilities than equally common non-associated chains.

Receptor libraries were prepared by the immunoSEQ multiplex PCR assay. For the multiplex PCR, a mixture combining 60 forward primers for TCR Vbeta segments and 13 reverse primers for TCR Jbeta segments was used. The CDR3 region of rearranged TCR beta genes was amplified from genomic DNA by a multiplex PCR assay. The amplified TCR beta libraries were sequenced on the Illumina HiSeq System as 87-base-pair reads. Per the source publication's procedure: A later analysis tallied 75 million to 95 million unique TCR beta chains across the 610 or so repertoires, and roughly 11 million of those chains were shared by two or more donors. Raw reads were error-corrected and collapsed into unique sequences by a nearest-neighbor algorithm in which closely related sequences were merged to remove PCR and sequencing errors. Alignment of CDR3 sequences to IMGT reference sequences was used to assign V, D and J gene segments. Each retained sequence needed at least a six-nucleotide match to both a V gene segment and a J gene segment. A rearrangement counted as productive if the CDR3 had no stop codons and remained in frame with V and J, and every other rearrangement counted as non-productive. Following IMGT convention, CDR3 was defined as the stretch from the second conserved V-encoded cysteine to the conserved J-encoded phenylalanine. The earlier analysis of some 550 of the donors excluded any sequence lacking an unambiguous match to a single V gene segment. In an earlier analysis of about 590 of the donors, a V segment was called functional when productive rearrangements were above 56.7%, and segregating when the standard deviation between donors exceeded 5%. To diagnose cytomegalovirus status from the catalog of TCR beta chain sequences, a statistical classification framework was built. In a later analysis, TCR nucleotide sequences were compared against IMGT/GENE-DB human TR gene sequences so that V and J genes could be assigned. In a later analysis, CDR3 sequences and most-parsimonious VDJ recombination scenarios were assigned using the TCRdist pipeline. A later analysis defined each TCR beta chain by its CDR3 amino acid sequence plus V-gene family, and excluded reads lacking a unique V-gene family. A later analysis removed 450 to 600 highly shared, low-generation-probability nucleotide sequences to deal with suspected cross-contamination and a sequencing artifact. In a later analysis, a clonal expansion index was calculated for each public chain from normalized within-repertoire ranks of inferred template counts. In a later analysis, generation probabilities were computed with a VDJ recombination model fitted to out-of-frame rearrangements, and the resulting probabilities were checked against IGoR. In a later analysis, TCR-TCR, TCR-HLA and TCR-CMV co-occurrence was scored with hypergeometric tests, and a repertoire-size bias correction was applied to TCR pairs. To estimate false discovery rates, a later analysis permuted the HLA or CMV assignments 20 times. In a later analysis, co-occurring TCRs were grouped with DBSCAN, and TCRdist sequence similarity was added when clustering was performed within HLA-allele-positive subsets. Repertoires with fewer than 30,000 or more than 120,000 public chains, plus five repertoires with anomalous nucleotide sharing, were excluded from co-occurrence clustering. What TCRdb holds here is the immuneACCESS table cut down to in-frame rearrangements. Part of the clones is not present; checked against another copy, under half of the missing clones reflect an unresolved V gene, and the others are unexplained. That table furnishes V, J and clone size, whereas the DNA furnished D and trimming. This sample has about 210,000 clones in its table, and about 85% of those were observed once. The ten biggest clones cover roughly 0.4% of the sample.

The cohort was made up of 500 to 850 healthy bone marrow donors. All cohort members were sampled while nominally healthy, although unrecorded immune exposures were likely present. The donor was CMV seropositive and belonged to the group of 250 to 300 seropositive cohort members. Each donor provided a peripheral blood sample, and peripheral blood mononuclear cells were used for TCR beta sequencing. The Qiagen DNeasy Blood Extraction Kit was used to extract genomic DNA from the blood cell samples. The sequenced sample consisted of PBMCs. This receptor was identified in a male donor in good health and CMV-seropositive.

Read as DNA, the sequence is TGCGCCAGCAGTCTATACTCCTACAATGAGCAGTTCTTC. Translated, this is CASSLYSYNEQFF. The sequence links TRBV4-3 to TRBJ2-1, with the identity of the D gene unclear. CDR1 LGHNA and CDR2 YSLEER are derived from the germline V gene. The CDR3 runs 13 residues from the cysteine to the phenylalanine. The retained sequence is limited to the CDR3, 39 bases, with the frame set at the first base. V is reduced by 6 bases and J by 0 bases, leaving a spacing of 6 bases between them.